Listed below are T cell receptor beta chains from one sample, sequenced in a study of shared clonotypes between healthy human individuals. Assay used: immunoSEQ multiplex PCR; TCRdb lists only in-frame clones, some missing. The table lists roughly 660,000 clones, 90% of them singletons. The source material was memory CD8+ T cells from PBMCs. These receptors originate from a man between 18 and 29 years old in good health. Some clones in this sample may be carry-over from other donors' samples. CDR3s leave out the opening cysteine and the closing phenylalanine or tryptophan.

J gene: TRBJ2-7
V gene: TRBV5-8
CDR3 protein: ASSEPSGYEQY

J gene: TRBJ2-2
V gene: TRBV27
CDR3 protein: ASSPWGPPGAGELF

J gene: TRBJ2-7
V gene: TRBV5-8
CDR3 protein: ASSPGGPFYEQY

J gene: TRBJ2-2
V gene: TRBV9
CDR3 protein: ASRGDTGELF

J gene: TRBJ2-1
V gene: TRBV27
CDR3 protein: ASSLPRVAGGLYNEQF

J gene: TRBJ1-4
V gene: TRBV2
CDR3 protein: ASSENRLGLF

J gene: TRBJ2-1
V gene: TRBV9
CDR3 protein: ASSSPTGVNEQF

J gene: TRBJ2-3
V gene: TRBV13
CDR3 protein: ASSPNGLAGGGDTQY

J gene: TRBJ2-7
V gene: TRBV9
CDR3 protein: ASSGNRAPYEQY

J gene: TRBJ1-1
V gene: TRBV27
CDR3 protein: ASSLSRGNTEAF

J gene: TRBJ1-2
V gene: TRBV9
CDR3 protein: ASSPPGTREAYGYT

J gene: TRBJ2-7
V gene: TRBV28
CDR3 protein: ASKAYGGISYEQY

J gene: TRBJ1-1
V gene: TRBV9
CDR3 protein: ASSASNTEAF

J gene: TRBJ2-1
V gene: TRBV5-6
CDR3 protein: ASSYPTSGGYNEQF

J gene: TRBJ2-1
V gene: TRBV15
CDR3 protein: ATSIIPQGIHEQF

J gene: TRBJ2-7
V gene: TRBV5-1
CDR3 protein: ASSWGRGYSYEQY

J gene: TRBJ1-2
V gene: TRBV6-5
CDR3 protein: ATSPTVNYGYT

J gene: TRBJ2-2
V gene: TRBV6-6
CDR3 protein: ASSLPGELF

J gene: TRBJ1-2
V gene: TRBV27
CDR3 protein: ASTTRKGPNYGYT

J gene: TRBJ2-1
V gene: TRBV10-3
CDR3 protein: AISGDSYNEQF

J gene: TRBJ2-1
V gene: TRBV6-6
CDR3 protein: ASGTFYPGRRNEQF

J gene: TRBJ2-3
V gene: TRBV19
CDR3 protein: ASSGGLAGNPDTQY

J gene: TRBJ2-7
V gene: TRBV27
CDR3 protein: ASSRQGVYEQY

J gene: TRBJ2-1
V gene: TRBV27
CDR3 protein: ASSPRTGAEQF